Below, 26 T cell receptor beta chains from the same sample are listed, as sequenced in a study of T cells of healthy individuals. TCRdb analysed the 5' RACE reads with MiXCR anew, one entry per CDR3 protein. The sample contains about 96,000 distinct CDR3 sequences, roughly 18% of which appear only once. All receptors derive from a human donor in good health.

The genes are TRBV15 and TRBJ1-6; D gene unclear. Germline V gene sequence: CDR1 LNHNV, CDR2 YYDKDF (reference sequence). CDR3 length: 14 amino acids. Trimming cost V 0 bases and J 12 bases, with 12 bases left between them. For the CDR3, the DNA is TGTGCCACCAGCAGAGAAACAGCTCTAGGACCCCTCCACTTT. Encoded protein: CATSRETALGPLHF.

This clonotype was seen more than once but under ten times. V and J are TRBV29-1 and TRBJ2-7, with D perhaps TRBD2 (5 bases). Germline loops: CDR1 SQVTM, CDR2 ANQGSEA. Trimming shortened V by 8 bases and J by 6 bases, and 17 bases separated the two germline ends. The CDR3 contains 12 residues. This CDR3 is CSSLTGGGEQYF. The CDR3 nucleotides are TGCAGCTCCCTGACTGGAGGTGGCGAGCAGTACTTC.

This clonotype appeared a few times. This CDR3 reads CASSRVLRPYEQYF. For the CDR3, the DNA is TGTGCCAGCAGTCGGGTTCTCAGACCCTACGAGCAGTACTTC. The V gene is TRBV28, the J gene TRBJ2-7; D remains unclear. V lost 5 bases to trimming and J lost 2 bases, with 13 bases between them. Germline CDR1 reads MDHEN; CDR2 reads SYDVKM. The CDR3 loop spans 14 amino acids. Together with reference TRBV28 and TRBJ2-7, the CDR3 gives the full variable domain: DVKVTQSSRYLVKRTGEKVFLECVQDMDHENMFWYRQDPGLGLRLIYFSYDVKMKEKGDIPEGYSVSREKKERFSLILESASTNQTSMYLCASSRVLRPYEQYFGPGTRLTVT.

This chain links TRBV29-1 with TRBJ1-2, with 7 positions matching TRBD1. Losses at the gene ends were 7 bases for V and 1 base for J; bases not matched to a gene: 9. The CDR3 sequence is 14 residues long. Germline lookup yields CDR1 SQVTM and CDR2 ANQGSEA. For the CDR3, the DNA is TGCAGCGCAGCGGGACAGACTAATAACTATGGCTACACCTTC. This translates into CSAAGQTNNYGYTF.

The chain has TRBV7-9 and TRBJ1-1; perhaps TRBD1 as D (5 bases). From germline, CDR1 is SEHNR and CDR2 FQNEAQ (reference sequence). There are 16 residues in the CDR3. V lost 4 bases and J 4 bases, leaving 19 bases between the germline ends. The CDR3 reads CASSSPHRRGGTEAFF. DNA for the CDR3: TGTGCCAGCAGCTCCCCTCATCGGCGGGGGGGCACTGAAGCTTTCTTT. Combining the CDR3 with reference TRBV7-9 and TRBJ1-1 gives the whole variable domain DTGVSQNPRHKITKRGQNVTFRCDPISEHNRLYWYRQTLGQGPEFLTYFQNEAQLEKSRLLSDRFSAERPKGSFSTLEIQRTEQGDSAMYLCASSSPHRRGGTEAFFGQGTRLTVV.

This clonotype turned up a few times. V gene TRBV28 combines with J gene TRBJ2-1; TRBD2 matches 12 bases. The CDR3 extends over 15 amino acids. CDR1 and CDR2 (germline): MDHEN, SYDVKM. V shed 6 bases, J shed 6 bases, and the junction held 6 bases outside the gene matches. CDR3 residues: CASSLAGGPTNEQFF. DNA for the CDR3: TGTGCCAGCAGCCTAGCGGGAGGGCCAACCAATGAGCAGTTCTTC.

This clonotype has only a few counts. The gene calls are TRBV7-9 and TRBJ1-1; unclear D gene. This CDR3 spans 15 amino acids. The ends were cut back, 2 bases at V and 4 bases at J, with 14 bases in the middle. Germline loops: CDR1 SEHNR, CDR2 FQNEAQ (reference sequence). The DNA for the CDR3 is TGTGCCAGCAGCTTATTTCTCCACAAACCCACTGAAGCTTTCTTT. It codes for CASSLFLHKPTEAFF. Variable domain in full (rest from reference TRBV7-9 and TRBJ1-1): DTGVSQNPRHKITKRGQNVTFRCDPISEHNRLYWYRQTLGQGPEFLTYFQNEAQLEKSRLLSDRFSAERPKGSFSTLEIQRTEQGDSAMYLCASSLFLHKPTEAFFGQGTRLTVV.

The chain carries TRBV6-2 or TRBV6-3 and TRBJ2-1; TRBD2 might be the D (6 bases). Trimming left V 7 bases short and J 0 bases short, with 16 bases between. Germline values: CDR1 MNHEY, CDR2 SVGEGT. This CDR3 contains 16 residues. The CDR3 region is CASNRDFSSSYNEQFF. The DNA for the CDR3 is TGTGCCAGCAATCGGGACTTCAGCAGCTCCTACAATGAGCAGTTCTTC.

The CDR3 reads CASSYSGQGADNSPLHF. The CDR3 DNA reads as TGTGCCAGCAGTTACTCGGGACAGGGAGCCGATAATTCACCCCTCCACTTT. The chain joins TRBV6-5 to TRBJ1-6; 9 positions agree with TRBD1. From germline, CDR1 is MNHEY and CDR2 SVGAGI. The CDR3 consists of 17 residues. V shed 0 bases, J shed 5 bases, and the junction held 5 bases outside the gene matches.

This clonotype was picked up many times. This rearrangement joins TRBV28 to TRBJ1-2; TRBD1 is a possible D gene (6 bases). Germline CDR1 MDHEN, CDR2 SYDVKM. Trimming pared 5 bases from V and 3 bases from J, leaving 7 bases between. The CDR3 spans 12 residues. The CDR3 loop reads CASSTGYYGYTF. CDR3 bases: TGTGCCAGCAGTACAGGGTACTATGGCTACACCTTC.

This chain connects TRBV21-1 to TRBJ2-7. TRBV21-1 is designated a pseudogene. The CDR3 contains 14 residues. The CDR3: CASSRQVDSYEQYF. The CDR3 coding sequence is TGTGCCAGCAGCCGCCAAGTCGACTCCTACGAGCAGTACTTC.

This clonotype has just a few counts. The CDR3 spells CASSVTGDPYEQYF. For the CDR3, the DNA is TGTGCCAGCAGCGTCACCGGGGACCCGTACGAGCAGTACTTC. V is TRBV9 and J is TRBJ2-7; D possibly uses TRBD1 or TRBD2 (5 bases each). Germline CDR1 is SGDLS and CDR2 is YYNGEE. V shed 2 bases and J shed 4 bases, with 13 bases lying between them. This CDR3 comprises 14 residues.

This clonotype occurred a few times. The gene calls are TRBV4-1 and TRBJ1-1; possibly TRBD1 for D (5 bases). From germline, CDR1 is MGHRA and CDR2 YSYEKL. This CDR3 comprises 15 residues. The germline V and J ends were trimmed by 1 base and 2 bases, with 11 bases remaining between them. The CDR3 region has the DNA TGCGCCAGCAGCCAAGGACCCGGGGCTAACACTGAAGCTTTCTTT. Protein product: CASSQGPGANTEAFF.

The CDR3: CSVGPENYGYTF. CDR3 DNA sequence: TGCAGCGTTGGCCCAGAGAACTATGGCTACACCTTC. The chain recombines TRBV29-1 with TRBJ1-2; D gene uncertain. This CDR3 is built from 12 residues. Germline V gene lookup returns CDR1 SQVTM and CDR2 ANQGSEA. V was clipped by 4 bases and J by 2 bases, with 8 bases between them.

This clonotype was seen a handful of times. CDR3 sequence: CASSWDSRSHAPNQPQHF. DNA of the CDR3: TGTGCCAGCAGTTGGGACAGTCGGAGCCATGCCCCCAATCAGCCCCAGCATTTT. The rearrangement uses TRBV6-2 or TRBV6-3 and TRBJ1-5; 7 bases fit TRBD1. Germline loops: CDR1 MNHEY, CDR2 SVGEGT. Trimming took 4 bases from V and 3 from J; bases not matched to a gene: 15. This CDR3 is built from 18 residues.

This clonotype was recorded a few times. The chain uses TRBV4-1 and TRBJ2-3; 12 bases match TRBD1. The CDR3 runs to 18 residues. J gave up 3 bases and V 1 base, and 8 bases lay outside the gene matches. Germline loops: CDR1 MGHRA, CDR2 YSYEKL. CDR3 in DNA: TGCGCCAGCAGCCAAGTTCCCGGGACAGGGGGCATGACAGATACGCAGTATTTT. Translation gives CASSQVPGTGGMTDTQYF.

The chain joins TRBV3-1 to TRBJ2-5; TRBD2 agrees at 8 bases. V gave up 5 bases and J gave up 1 base; unmatched junction bases: 6. Per the germline V gene, CDR1 is LGHDT and CDR2 is YNNKEL (reference sequence). CDR3 length: 15 residues. The CDR3 is CASSDSGVTQETQYF. CDR3 DNA: TGTGCCAGCAGCGATAGCGGGGTTACCCAAGAGACCCAGTACTTC.

The rearrangement links TRBV3-1 to TRBJ2-2; D perhaps matches TRBD2 (5 bases). The CDR3 totals 14 residues. Germline assignment: CDR1 LGHDT and CDR2 YNNKEL (reference sequence). V was pared by 7 bases and J by 6 bases, with 15 bases between. The CDR3 nucleotides are TGTGCCAGCAAATCCGGGATTAGTCCCGGGGAGCTGTTTTTT. Residues: CASKSGISPGELFF.

The chain couples TRBV10-3 to TRBJ2-7; weak D call: TRBD2 (6 bases). This CDR3 has 12 amino acids. Trimming removed 0 bases at V and 12 bases at J, with 12 bases between. The germline V gene encodes CDR1 ENHRY and CDR2 SYGVKD. In DNA, the CDR3 is TGTGCCATCAGTGAGTCGACGGGAGTAGGGTACTTC. Its translation is CAISESTGVGYF.

This clonotype was recorded at least ten times. The chain uses TRBV11-3 and TRBJ2-1, with D tentatively TRBD2 (5 bases). Looked up from germline, CDR1 is SGHNT and CDR2 is YENEEA. The CDR3 sequence is 13 residues long. V lost 3 bases and J lost 9, with 12 bases in between. The CDR3 coding sequence is TGTGCCAGCAGCTTTGCCAACGAGGGTGAGCAGTTCTTC. Translated, it gives CASSFANEGEQFF. Drawing the rest from reference TRBV11-3 and TRBJ2-1, the complete variable domain is EAGVVQSPRYKIIEKKQPVAFWCNPISGHNTLYWYLQNLGQGPELLIRYENEEAVDDSQLPKDRFSAERLKGVDSTLKIQPAELGDSAVYLCASSFANEGEQFFGPGTRLTVL.

This clonotype was found many times. The rearrangement links TRBV6-2 or TRBV6-3 to TRBJ1-1, with 9 bases lining up with TRBD1. CDR3 size: 16 residues. The germline V gene encodes CDR1 MNHEY and CDR2 SVGEGT. The V and J ends lost 4 bases and 0 bases, in that order; junction bases with no gene match: 6. CDR3 residues: CASSSGQGRMNTEAFF. CDR3 in DNA: TGTGCCAGCAGTTCGGGACAGGGCAGGATGAACACTGAAGCTTTCTTT.

This clonotype came up a few times. The J gene is TRBJ1-1, the V gene TRBV10-3, with TRBD1 as a possible D gene (5 bases). Germline V gene lookup returns CDR1 ENHRY and CDR2 SYGVKD. V lost 1 base, J lost 5 bases, and 17 bases lay in between. The CDR3 spans 16 residues. For the CDR3, the DNA is TGTGCCATCAGTGAGTTCGGGGCAACAAAAAAGACTGAAGCTTTCTTT. As protein: CAISEFGATKKTEAFF.

The CDR3 DNA sequence: TGTGCCAGCAGCCCCGATGTCAAACTGTTTTTT. This codes for CASSPDVKLFF. The V and J genes are TRBV7-2 and TRBJ1-4; D unclear. The CDR3 consists of 11 residues. Trimming cost V 5 bases and J 11 bases, with 9 bases left between them. Per the germline V gene, CDR1 is SGHTA and CDR2 is FQGNSA. Looking up the rest from reference TRBV7-2 and TRBJ1-4 gives the full variable domain: GAGVSQSPSNKVTEKGKDVELRCDPISGHTALYWYRQSLGQGLEFLIYFQGNSAPDKSGLPSDRFSAERTGGSVSTLTIQRTQQEDSAVYLCASSPDVKLFFGSGTQLSVL.

This clonotype was observed at least ten times. The chain is built from TRBV2 and TRBJ2-5; no clear D. V was cut by 4 bases and J by 5 bases, with 8 bases left in between. CDR1 and CDR2 (germline): SNHLY, FYNNEI. This CDR3 is built from 12 residues. CDR3 coding DNA: TGTGCCAGCAGTGTGGTAGAGGAGACCCAGTACTTC. This encodes CASSVVEETQYF.

This clonotype was seen more than once but under ten times. CDR3 loop: CASSPTGQGSNQPQHF. CDR3 coding DNA: TGTGCCAGCAGTCCGACAGGGCAGGGCAGCAATCAGCCCCAGCATTTT. The V call is TRBV28, the J call TRBJ1-5, with 7 bases identical to TRBD1. Looked up from germline, CDR1 is MDHEN and CDR2 is SYDVKM. The CDR3 is 16 amino acids. V lost 5 bases, J lost 1 base, and 8 bases stayed unmatched.

The chain joins TRBV20-1 to TRBJ2-2; D call uncertain. Germline assignment: CDR1 DFQATT and CDR2 SNEGSKA (reference sequence). V lost 6 bases to trimming and J lost 6 bases, with 8 bases between them. This CDR3 has 11 residues. This CDR3 reads CSAPSPGELFF. CDR3 nucleotides: TGCAGTGCCCCTTCACCCGGGGAGCTGTTTTTT.